A single T cell receptor (beta chain) is shown here with its context. The target antigen is unknown. The same CDR3 is also encoded by other DNA sequences in this sample. In the original workflow: There were no quality scores in the junction-only immunoSEQ sequences, so filtering differed. Clones were sequenced by immunoSEQ multiplex PCR, and TCRdb holds only the in-frame ones, with some missing. V, J and clone size are those of that table, while D and trimming were read from the DNA. This sample has 2 million to 2.5 million clones, with approximately 96% found just once. The data stem from a study of shared clonotypes between healthy human individuals. Study-level results: Naive subsets generally had larger estimated richness than memory subsets.

The germline CDR1 and CDR2 sequences are SNHLY and FYNNEI. The CDR3 consists of 10 residues. Trimming stripped 5 bases from V and 5 bases from J, with 3 bases between. Sequenced: naive CD4+ T cells sorted from blood. Noted subset: CD45RA+ positively selected. This TCR was sampled from a man between 18 and 29 years old in good health. V gene TRBV2 combines with J gene TRBJ2-5; D gene unclear. The CDR3 is CASSTETQYF. The DNA for the CDR3 is TGTGCCAGCAGTACGGAGACCCAGTACTTC.